Described below is a single T cell receptor beta chain sequence and its context. Its specificity is unknown. Profiling relied on immunoSEQ multiplex PCR, and the TCRdb table lists in-frame clones only, not all of them. The data show about 51,000 clones, 70% to 80% seen once. The source of the sample is a study of radiotherapy plus CTLA-4 blockade in lung cancer. Trimming shortened V by 6 bases and J by 0 bases, and 6 bases separated the two germline ends. Germline lookup yields CDR1 MNHEY and CDR2 SMNVEV (reference sequence). This CDR3 has 13 amino acids. General study points: Reports identified early blood T cell clone dynamics, with interferon-beta, as the best response predictor. The study found tumor-derived TCR clones expanded in blood after radiotherapy plus ipilimumab.

It was focal radiation plus CTLA-4 blockade with ipilimumab that patients with chemo-refractory metastatic non-small-cell lung cancer received. The chain couples TRBV27 to TRBJ2-1; a weak D match, TRBD1 (5 bases). The receptor was isolated from a human donor with non-small cell lung cancer who had a complete response to radiotherapy plus ipilimumab. The source material was peripheral blood, sampled from a patient treated with radiotherapy plus ipilimumab. The CDR3 nucleotides are TGTGCCAGCAGGACAGTCTCCTACAATGAGCAGTTCTTC. Translating it yields CASRTVSYNEQFF.